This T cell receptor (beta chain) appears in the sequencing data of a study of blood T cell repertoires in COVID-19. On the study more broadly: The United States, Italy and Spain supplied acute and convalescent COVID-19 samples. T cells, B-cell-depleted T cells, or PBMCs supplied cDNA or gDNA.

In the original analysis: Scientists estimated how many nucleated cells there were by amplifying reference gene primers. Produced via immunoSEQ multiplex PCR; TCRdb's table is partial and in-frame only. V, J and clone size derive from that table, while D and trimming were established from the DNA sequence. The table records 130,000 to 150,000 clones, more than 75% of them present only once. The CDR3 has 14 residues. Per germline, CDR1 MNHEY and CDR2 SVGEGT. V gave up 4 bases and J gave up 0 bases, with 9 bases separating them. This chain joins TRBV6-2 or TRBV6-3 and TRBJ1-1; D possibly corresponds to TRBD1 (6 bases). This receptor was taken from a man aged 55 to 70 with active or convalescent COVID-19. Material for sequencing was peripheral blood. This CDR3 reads CASSWGGLNTEAFF. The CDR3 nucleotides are TGTGCCAGCAGTTGGGGGGGCCTGAACACTGAAGCTTTCTTT.